These 5 T cell receptor beta chains share one sample of origin, sequenced in a study of cytotoxic CD8 clonotypes in ibrutinib-treated CLL. Some clones are missing from TCRdb's copy, which holds only in-frame ones; the method was immunoSEQ multiplex PCR. The sample has about 120,000 clones, approximately 85% seen once. Source: PBMCs, taken after 24 months of ibrutinib treatment. These receptors originate from a human donor with chronic lymphocytic leukemia.

This clone showed up just once. The rearrangement links TRBV19 to TRBJ1-6; D perhaps matches TRBD1 (5 bases). V lost 6 bases to trimming and J lost 9 bases, with 12 bases between them. The CDR3 is 13 residues long. CDR1 is LNHDA, CDR2 SQIVND, per germline (reference sequence). The CDR3 coding sequence is TGTGCCAGTAGGGGGGAACAACTTTCACCCCTCCACTTT. Translation: CASRGEQLSPLHF.

The chain is built from TRBV19 and TRBJ2-3; maybe TRBD1 (5 bases). The length of the CDR3 is 13 residues. Germline V gene sequence: CDR1 LNHDA, CDR2 SQIVND (reference sequence). V was clipped by 5 bases and J by 5 bases, with 11 bases between them. As DNA, the CDR3 is TGTGCCAGTAGTGGAAGGGGTAAAGATACGCAGTATTTT. Translation gives CASSGRGKDTQYF.

CDR3 sequence reads: CAGQRGRNQPQHF. The DNA for the CDR3 is TGTGCCGGCCAGAGGGGCAGAAATCAGCCCCAGCATTTT. V gene TRBV7-9 combines with J gene TRBJ1-5; D perhaps matches TRBD1 (5 bases). The CDR3 runs 13 residues. Germline V gene lookup returns CDR1 SEHNR and CDR2 FQNEAQ (reference sequence). Trimming took off 11 bases at V and 4 bases at J, with 15 bases between the two ends.

The rearrangement links TRBV19 to TRBJ2-1, with 10 positions matching TRBD2. V lost 5 bases and J lost 7; bases outside the gene matches: 8. CDR1 is LNHDA, CDR2 SQIVND, per germline (reference sequence). The CDR3 runs 15 residues. DNA of the CDR3: TGTGCCAGTAGTGTCCTAGCGGGAGATTGGAATGAGCAGTTCTTC. As protein: CASSVLAGDWNEQFF.

V gene TRBV28 combines with J gene TRBJ2-7; possibly TRBD2 for D (5 bases). V was shortened by 6 bases and J by 7 bases, with 19 bases between the two germline ends. Per the germline V gene, CDR1 is MDHEN and CDR2 is SYDVKM. This CDR3 is built from 14 residues. In nucleotides, the CDR3 is TGTGCCAGCAGCCCCCCTTTATTTCGGGAAGAGCAGTACTTC. Translation: CASSPPLFREEQYF. The full variable domain, with the rest looked up from reference TRBV28 and TRBJ2-7, is DVKVTQSSRYLVKRTGEKVFLECVQDMDHENMFWYRQDPGLGLRLIYFSYDVKMKEKGDIPEGYSVSREKKERFSLILESASTNQTSMYLCASSPPLFREEQYFGPGTRLTVT.